The T cell receptor beta chain described here comes from a study of post-analysis software for immune sequencing data. Across the study: Relapsing-remitting, secondary progressive and progressive-relapsing courses of multiple sclerosis were included.

TCR beta cDNA libraries included unique molecular identifiers. In TCRdb, the PCR reads were re-called with MiXCR into one record per CDR3 protein. Among some 890,000 distinct CDR3 sequences listed, 53% were seen once. Findings and caveats of the study: The normalized Chao1 diversity of multiple sclerosis patients was significantly lower than that of controls. The F measure placed samples prepared in the same batch into strongly shared clusters.

With respect to this clonotype: The target antigen is unknown.

The TCR sequence derives from a girl aged 10 to 17 with multiple sclerosis. The sample was blood.

The CDR3 DNA is TGTGCCAGCAGCCCCCGGGACAGGGATAACAATGAGCAGTTCTTC. Encoded protein: CASSPRDRDNNEQFF. This chain links TRBV7-3 with TRBJ2-1; 9 bases fit TRBD1. J gave up 5 bases and V 5 bases, and 7 bases lay outside the gene matches. The CDR3 is 15 amino acids. Germline V gives CDR1 SGHTA, CDR2 FQGTGA.